This TCR beta chain was captured in a study of cytomegalovirus exposure and HLA in healthy donors. Some clones are missing from TCRdb's copy, which holds only in-frame ones; the method was immunoSEQ multiplex PCR. This sample has around 80,000 clones, with roughly 94% found just once. The germline V gene encodes CDR1 SGDLS and CDR2 YYNGEE. The V segment lost 0 bases and the J segment 2 bases; nucleotides outside the gene matches: 10. The CDR3 is 17 residues long. The TCR sequence derives from a woman younger than 35 in good health and CMV-seronegative. The specimen sequenced was PBMCs. The V call is TRBV9, the J call TRBJ2-5; TRBD2 matches 7 bases. The CDR3 loop is CASSVASKAGDQETQYF. CDR3 coding DNA: TGTGCCAGCAGCGTAGCCTCGAAGGCGGGGGATCAAGAGACCCAGTACTTC.